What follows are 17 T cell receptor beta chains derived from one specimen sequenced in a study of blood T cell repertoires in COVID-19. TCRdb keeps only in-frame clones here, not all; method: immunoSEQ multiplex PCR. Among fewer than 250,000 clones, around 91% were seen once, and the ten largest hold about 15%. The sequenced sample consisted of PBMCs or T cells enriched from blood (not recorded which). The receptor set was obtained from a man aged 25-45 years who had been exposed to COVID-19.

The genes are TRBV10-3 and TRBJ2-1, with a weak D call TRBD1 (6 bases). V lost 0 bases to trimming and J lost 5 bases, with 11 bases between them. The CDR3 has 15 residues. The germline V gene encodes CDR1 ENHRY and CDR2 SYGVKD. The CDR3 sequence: CAISESLDRHNEQFF. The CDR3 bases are TGTGCCATCAGTGAGTCCTTGGACAGACACAATGAGCAGTTCTTC.

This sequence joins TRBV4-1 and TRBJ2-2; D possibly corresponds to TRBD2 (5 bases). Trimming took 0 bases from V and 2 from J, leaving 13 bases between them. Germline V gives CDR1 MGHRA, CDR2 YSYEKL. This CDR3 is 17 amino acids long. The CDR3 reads CASSQDLVRGNTGELFF. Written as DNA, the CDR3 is TGCGCCAGCAGCCAAGATTTGGTACGGGGAAACACCGGGGAGCTGTTTTTT.

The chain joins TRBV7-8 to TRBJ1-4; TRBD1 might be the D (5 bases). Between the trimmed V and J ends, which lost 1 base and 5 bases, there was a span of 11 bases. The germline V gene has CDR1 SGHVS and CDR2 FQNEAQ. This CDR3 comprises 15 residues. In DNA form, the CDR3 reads TGTGCCAGCAGCTTAGAGGCAGGGTTCAATGAAAAACTGTTTTTT. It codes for CASSLEAGFNEKLFF.

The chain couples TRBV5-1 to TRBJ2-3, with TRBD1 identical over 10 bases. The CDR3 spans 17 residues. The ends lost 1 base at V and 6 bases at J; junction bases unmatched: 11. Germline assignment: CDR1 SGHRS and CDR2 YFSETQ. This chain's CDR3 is CASSLTRRQGAQDTQYF. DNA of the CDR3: TGCGCCAGCAGCTTGACCAGGAGACAGGGGGCGCAGGATACGCAGTATTTT.

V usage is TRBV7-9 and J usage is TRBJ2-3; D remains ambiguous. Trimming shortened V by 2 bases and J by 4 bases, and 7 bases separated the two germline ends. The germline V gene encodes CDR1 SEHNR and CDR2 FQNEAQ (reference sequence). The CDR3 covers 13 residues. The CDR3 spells CASSLYRADTQYF. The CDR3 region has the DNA TGTGCCAGCAGCTTATACCGGGCAGATACGCAGTATTTT.

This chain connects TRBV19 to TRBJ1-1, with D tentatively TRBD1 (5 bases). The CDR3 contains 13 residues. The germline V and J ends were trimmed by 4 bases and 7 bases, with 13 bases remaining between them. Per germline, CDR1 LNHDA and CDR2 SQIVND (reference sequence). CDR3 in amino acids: CASSTKRQLEAFF. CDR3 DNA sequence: TGTGCCAGTAGTACGAAGAGACAGCTTGAAGCTTTCTTT. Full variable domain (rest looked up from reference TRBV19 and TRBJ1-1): DGGITQSPKYLFRKEGQNVTLSCEQNLNHDAMYWYRQDPGQGLRLIYYSQIVNDFQKGDIAEGYSVSREKKESFPLTVTSAQKNPTAFYLCASSTKRQLEAFFGQGTRLTVV.

The CDR3 loop reads CASSQVGSGGPETQYF. The CDR3 nucleotides are TGTGCCAGCAGCCAAGTGGGTAGCGGGGGCCCAGAGACCCAGTACTTC. The V call is TRBV3-1 (or the pseudogene TRBV3-2), the J call TRBJ2-5, with TRBD2 matching over 9 bases. This CDR3 is 16 amino acids long. V gave up 1 base and J gave up 4 bases; unmatched junction bases: 7. The germline V gene encodes CDR1 LGHDT and CDR2 YNNKEL (reference sequence).

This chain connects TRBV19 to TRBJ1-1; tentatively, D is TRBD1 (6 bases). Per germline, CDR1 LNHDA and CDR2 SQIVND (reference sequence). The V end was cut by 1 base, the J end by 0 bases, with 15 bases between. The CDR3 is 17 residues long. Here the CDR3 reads CASSIGARQEMNTEAFF. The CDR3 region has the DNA TGTGCCAGTAGTATAGGGGCGAGACAGGAGATGAACACTGAAGCTTTCTTT.

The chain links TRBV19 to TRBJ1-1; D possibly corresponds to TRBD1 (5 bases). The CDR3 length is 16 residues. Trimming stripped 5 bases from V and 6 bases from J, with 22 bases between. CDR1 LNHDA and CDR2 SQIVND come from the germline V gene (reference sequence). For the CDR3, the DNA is TGTGCCAGTAGTCCCGGGGGACGGGGCATTACCCCTGAAGCTTTCTTT. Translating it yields CASSPGGRGITPEAFF.

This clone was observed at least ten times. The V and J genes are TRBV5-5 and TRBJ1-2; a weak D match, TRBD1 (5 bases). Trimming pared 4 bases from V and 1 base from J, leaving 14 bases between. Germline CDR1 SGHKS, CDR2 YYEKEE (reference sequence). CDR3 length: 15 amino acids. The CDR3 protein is CASSLRVEDNYGYTF. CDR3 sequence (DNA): TGTGCCAGCAGCCTCAGGGTAGAGGATAACTATGGCTACACCTTC.

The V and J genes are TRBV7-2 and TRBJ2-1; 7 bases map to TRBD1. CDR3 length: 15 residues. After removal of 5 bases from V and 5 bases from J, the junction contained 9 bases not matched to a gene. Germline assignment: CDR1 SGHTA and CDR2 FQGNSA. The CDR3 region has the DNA TGTGCCAGCAGCAACCGACCGGGACAGCACAATGAGCAGTTCTTC. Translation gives CASSNRPGQHNEQFF. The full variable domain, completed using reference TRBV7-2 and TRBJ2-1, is GAGVSQSPSNKVTEKGKDVELRCDPISGHTALYWYRQSLGQGLEFLIYFQGNSAPDKSGLPSDRFSAERTGGSVSTLTIQRTQQEDSAVYLCASSNRPGQHNEQFFGPGTRLTVL.

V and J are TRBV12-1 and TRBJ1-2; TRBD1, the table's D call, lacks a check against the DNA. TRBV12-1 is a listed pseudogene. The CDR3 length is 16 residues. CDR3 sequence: CARASGPGGNNYGYTF. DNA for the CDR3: TGTGCCAGGGCCTCCGGGCCAGGGGGCAATAACTATGGCTACACCTTC.

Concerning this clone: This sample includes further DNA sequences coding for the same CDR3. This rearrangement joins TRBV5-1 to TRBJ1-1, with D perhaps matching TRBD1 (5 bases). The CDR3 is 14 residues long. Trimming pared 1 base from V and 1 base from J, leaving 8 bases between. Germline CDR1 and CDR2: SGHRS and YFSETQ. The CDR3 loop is CASSLRGTNTEAFF. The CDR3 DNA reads TGCGCCAGCAGCTTGAGGGGAACGAACACTGAAGCTTTCTTT.

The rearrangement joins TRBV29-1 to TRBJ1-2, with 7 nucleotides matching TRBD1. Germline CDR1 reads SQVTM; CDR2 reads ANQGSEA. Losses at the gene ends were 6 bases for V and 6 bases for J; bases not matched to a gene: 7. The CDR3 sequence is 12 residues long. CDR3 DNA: TGCAGCGTCTCGGGACAGAGGGATGGCTACACCTTC. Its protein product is CSVSGQRDGYTF. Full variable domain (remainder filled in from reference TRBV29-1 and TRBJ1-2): SAVISQKPSRDICQRGTSLTIQCQVDSQVTMMFWYRQQPGQSLTLIATANQGSEATYESGFVIDKFPISRPNLTFSTLTVSNMSPEDSSIYLCSVSGQRDGYTFGSGTRLTVV.

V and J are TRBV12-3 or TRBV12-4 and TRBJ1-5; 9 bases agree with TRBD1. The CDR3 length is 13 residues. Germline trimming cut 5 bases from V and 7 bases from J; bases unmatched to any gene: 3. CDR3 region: CASSGQGNQPQHF. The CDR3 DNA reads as TGTGCCAGCAGTGGACAGGGGAACCAGCCCCAGCATTTT.

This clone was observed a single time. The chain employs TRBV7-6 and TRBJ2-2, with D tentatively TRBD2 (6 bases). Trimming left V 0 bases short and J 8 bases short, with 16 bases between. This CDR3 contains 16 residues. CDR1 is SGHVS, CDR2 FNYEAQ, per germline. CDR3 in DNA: TGTGCCAGCAGCTTAGCGTCGGGGGAAGGTGCGGGGGAGCTGTTTTTT. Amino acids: CASSLASGEGAGELFF.

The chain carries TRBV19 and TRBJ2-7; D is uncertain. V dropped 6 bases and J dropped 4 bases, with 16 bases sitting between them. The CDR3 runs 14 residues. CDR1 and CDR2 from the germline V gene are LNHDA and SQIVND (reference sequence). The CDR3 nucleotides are TGTGCCAGTAGCCGCCCGGGTCCTTATTACGAGCAGTACTTC. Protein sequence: CASSRPGPYYEQYF.